Listed below are T cell receptor beta chains from one sample, sequenced in a study of regulatory T cells in long-lasting Graves disease. Each CDR3 protein is one row after TCRdb ran MiXCR on the multiplex PCR reads. The sample includes about 620,000 distinct CDR3 sequences, under 20% of them seen just once. The same data also went into a second study, on T cells in Graves' hyperthyroidism and ophthalmopathy.

The sample here was peripheral blood mononuclear cells (PBMCs), taken at new diagnosis, from a patient treated with antithyroid drugs. The receptors derive from a woman in her 30s with Graves disease. The CDR3 runs from the conserved cysteine through the conserved F or W. The D gene is left open where the match is weak. Where a row states a size, it is once, few, many or the class of an expanded clone; other rows omit it.

>NA|TRBJ1-2|TRBV28|many
CASSLRYIYGYTF
TGTGCCAGCAGTTTACGGTATATTTATGGCTACACCTTC
>TRBD1|TRBJ1-2|TRBV6-1|many
CASGPGQVGHGYTF
TGTGCCAGCGGACCGGGACAGGTTGGGCATGGCTACACCTTC
>NA|TRBJ1-2|TRBV7-9|NA
CASSPGTLGAMGYTF
TGTGCCAGCAGCCCCGGGACGCTGGGAGCTATGGGCTACACCTTC
>TRBD1|TRBJ2-2|TRBV20-1|NA
CSARDEGQGDTGELFF
TGCAGTGCTAGAGATGAAGGACAGGGGGACACCGGGGAGCTGTTTTTT
>NA|TRBJ1-1|TRBV19|many
CASSDPGLRNTEAFF
TGTGCCAGTAGTGACCCGGGACTCAGGAACACTGAAGCTTTCTTT
>TRBD2|TRBJ2-3|TRBV28|many
CASSLGASGITDTQYF
TGTGCCAGCAGCCTCGGGGCTAGCGGGATCACAGATACGCAGTATTTT
>NA|TRBJ1-5|TRBV6-2/TRBV6-3|many
CASRPGDYSNQPQHF
TGTGCCAGCAGACCAGGAGACTATAGCAATCAGCCCCAGCATTTT
>NA|TRBJ2-4|TRBV6-1|many
CASSDRGLAKNIQYF
TGTGCCAGCAGTGACAGGGGACTAGCCAAAAACATTCAGTACTTC
>NA|TRBJ2-2|TRBV28|many
CASRLNTGELFF
TGTGCCAGCAGACTTAACACCGGGGAGCTGTTTTTT
>TRBD1|TRBJ2-7|TRBV28|NA
CASSLWDRTSEQYF
TGTGCCAGCAGTCTATGGGACAGAACCTCCGAGCAGTACTTC
>TRBD2|TRBJ2-5|TRBV6-1|NA
CASSPLAGAVETQYF
TGTGCCAGCAGTCCACTAGCGGGAGCTGTAGAGACCCAGTACTTC
>NA|TRBJ1-5|TRBV13|NA
CASSLGTNSNQPQHF
TGTGCCAGCAGCTTGGGGACTAATAGCAATCAGCCCCAGCATTTT
>TRBD1|TRBJ1-2|TRBV6-1|many
CASQSATGNYGYTF
TGTGCCAGCCAAAGCGCGACAGGGAACTATGGCTACACCTTC
>NA|TRBJ2-4|TRBV9|NA
CASSVAPTPFGGENIQYF
TGTGCCAGCAGCGTAGCACCCACCCCGTTCGGCGGAGAAAACATTCAGTACTTC
>NA|TRBJ1-1|TRBV6-5|many
CASSYKQGPAFF
TGTGCCAGCAGTTATAAACAGGGACCAGCTTTCTTT
>NA|TRBJ2-3|TRBV4-2|once
CASSPEGGTDTQYF
TGTGCCAGCAGCCCGGAAGGGGGCACAGATACGCAGTATTTT
>TRBD2|TRBJ2-1|TRBV27|few
CASSSSVGFTSGRLDVNEQFF
TGTGCCAGCAGTTCCTCCGTGGGGTTTACTAGCGGGAGATTAGATGTGAATGAGCAGTTCTTC
>NA|TRBJ1-2|TRBV24-1|many
CATSEGDTNFNYGYTF
TGTGCCACCAGTGAGGGCGACACGAATTTTAACTATGGCTACACCTTC
>NA|TRBJ2-2|TRBV11-1|many
CASSPRVTSNTGELFF
TGTGCCAGCAGCCCGAGGGTGACTTCGAACACCGGGGAGCTGTTTTTT
>TRBD1|TRBJ2-3|TRBV24-1|few
CATGDRGSTDTQYF
TGTGCCACCGGGGACAGGGGATCCACAGATACGCAGTATTTT
>NA|TRBJ2-5|TRBV28|many
CASSRAGRKGRETQYF
TGTGCCAGCAGTCGCGCGGGAAGGAAAGGTCGAGAGACCCAGTACTTC
>NA|TRBJ1-2|TRBV7-2|NA
CASSLDINLANYGYTF
TGTGCCAGCAGCCTGGACATTAACCTAGCTAACTATGGCTACACCTTC
>TRBD2|TRBJ2-1|TRBV28|many
CASRGTMGYNEQFF
TGTGCCAGCAGGGGGACTATGGGATACAATGAGCAGTTCTTC
>TRBD1|TRBJ1-4|TRBV11-2|many
CASSPGDRGNNEKLFF
TGTGCCAGCAGCCCCGGGGACAGGGGAAATAATGAAAAACTGTTTTTT
>NA|TRBJ2-7|TRBV30|few
CACTHQAYYEQYF
TGTGCCTGCACCCACCAGGCCTACTACGAGCAGTACTTC
>NA|TRBJ2-7|TRBV3-1|NA
CASGRGSYEQYF
TGTGCCAGCGGGAGAGGGTCCTACGAGCAGTACTTC
>TRBD2|TRBJ2-2|TRBV20-1|many
CSAGDYWAGELFF
TGCAGTGCTGGGGACTACTGGGCCGGGGAGCTGTTTTTT
>TRBD2|TRBJ2-2|TRBV2|many
CASRMTSGSPTGELFF
TGTGCCAGCAGAATGACTAGCGGGAGTCCGACCGGGGAGCTGTTTTTT
>NA|TRBJ1-4|TRBV19|few
CASNARNEKLFF
TGTGCCAGTAACGCTAGGAATGAAAAACTGTTTTTT
>TRBD1|TRBJ2-3|TRBV11-1|NA
CASSDRTGRTDTQYF
TGTGCCAGCAGCGATCGGACAGGGAGGACAGATACGCAGTATTTT
>TRBD1|TRBJ2-2|TRBV6-8|NA
CASRTGASTGELFF
TGTGCCAGCAGGACAGGGGCCTCCACCGGGGAGCTGTTTTTT
>NA|TRBJ1-1|TRBV11-3|many
CASSAPGRPEAFF
TGTGCCAGCAGCGCCCCAGGGAGGCCTGAAGCTTTCTTT
>TRBD2|TRBJ2-1|TRBV20-1|NA
CSARRTTSGYNEQFF
TGCAGTGCTAGACGGACGACTAGCGGATACAATGAGCAGTTCTTC
>NA|TRBJ1-1|TRBV15|many
CATSSLNTEAFF
TGTGCCACCAGCTCATTGAACACTGAAGCTTTCTTT
>TRBD2|TRBJ2-1|TRBV19|few
CASSTPGLVINEQFF
TGTGCCAGTAGTACCCCGGGACTAGTTATCAATGAGCAGTTCTTC
>TRBD1|TRBJ1-1|TRBV5-6|NA
CASSWAGGNLNTEAFF
TGTGCCAGCAGCTGGGCAGGGGGAAATTTGAACACTGAAGCTTTCTTT
>NA|TRBJ1-1|TRBV28|many
CASSFQRTEAFF
TGTGCCAGCAGTTTTCAGAGGACTGAAGCTTTCTTT
>NA|TRBJ1-4|TRBV30|NA
CAWSVVRGQGEKLFF
TGTGCCTGGAGTGTAGTTCGGGGGCAGGGTGAAAAACTGTTTTTT
>NA|TRBJ1-5|TRBV11-2|many
CASSLGSYQPQHF
TGTGCCAGCAGCTTAGGTAGCTATCAGCCCCAGCATTTT